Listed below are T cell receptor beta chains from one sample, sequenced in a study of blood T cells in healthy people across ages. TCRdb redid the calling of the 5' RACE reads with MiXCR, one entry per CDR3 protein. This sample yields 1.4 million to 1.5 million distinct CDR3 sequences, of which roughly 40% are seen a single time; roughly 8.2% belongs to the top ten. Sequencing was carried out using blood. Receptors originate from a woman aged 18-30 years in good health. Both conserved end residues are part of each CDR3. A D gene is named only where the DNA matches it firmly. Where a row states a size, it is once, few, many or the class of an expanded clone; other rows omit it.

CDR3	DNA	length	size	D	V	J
CSARDWGALDYGYTF	TGCAGTGCTAGAGATTGGGGGGCCCTGGACTATGGCTACACCTTC	15	.	.	TRBV20-1	TRBJ1-2
CSAIGLAGRASTDTQYF	TGCAGTGCCATAGGACTAGCGGGCCGAGCTAGCACAGATACGCAGTATTTT	17	few	TRBD2	TRBV20-1	TRBJ2-3
CASSPGAGRGNQPQHF	TGTGCCAGCTCTCCAGGGGCAGGGCGGGGCAATCAGCCCCAGCATTTT	16	.	.	TRBV6-5	TRBJ1-5
CASSLTGGTLEQYF	TGCGCCAGCAGCCTGACAGGGGGGACGTTGGAGCAGTACTTC	14	.	TRBD1	TRBV5-1	TRBJ2-5
CASSQDFLQDQPQHF	TGCGCCAGTAGCCAAGATTTTCTCCAGGATCAGCCCCAGCATTTT	15	few	.	TRBV4-1	TRBJ1-5
CATSDTLNEQFF	TGTGCCACCAGTGATACCCTGAATGAGCAGTTCTTC	12	few	.	TRBV24-1	TRBJ2-1
CASSDHPRQGSPHNEQFF	TGCGCCAGCAGTGACCACCCCCGACAGGGGAGTCCACACAATGAGCAGTTCTTC	18	.	TRBD1	TRBV10-1	TRBJ2-1
CASSYNRGTEQFF	TGTGCCAGCAGCTACAACAGGGGAACCGAGCAGTTCTTC	13	.	TRBD1	TRBV7-8	TRBJ2-1
CSVEPWDRSSYNEQFF	TGCAGCGTTGAACCTTGGGACCGAAGCTCCTACAATGAGCAGTTCTTC	16	many	.	TRBV29-1	TRBJ2-1
CATSDLQAGGRDTQYF	TGTGCCACCAGTGATTTGCAAGCCGGGGGCAGAGATACGCAGTATTTT	16	.	.	TRBV24-1	TRBJ2-3
CASTPGPMNTEAFF	TGTGCCAGCACCCCCGGCCCAATGAACACTGAAGCTTTCTTT	14	few	.	TRBV12-3/TRBV12-4	TRBJ1-1
CSVAGRGAYEQYF	TGCAGCGTTGCGGGACGGGGGGCTTACGAGCAGTACTTC	13	.	.	TRBV29-1	TRBJ2-7
CASSAVLIQTQYF	TGTGCCAGCAGCGCCGTCCTCATACAGACCCAGTACTTC	13	.	.	TRBV7-9	TRBJ2-5
CASRQLSKNIQYF	TGTGCCAGCAGACAGCTATCCAAAAACATTCAGTACTTC	13	few	.	TRBV6-9	TRBJ2-4
CATSSELQRGERDTQYF	TGTGCCACCAGCAGCGAGCTACAGCGGGGGGAGAGGGATACGCAGTATTTT	17	once	TRBD2	TRBV15	TRBJ2-3
CASRKLVNEQYF	TGTGCCAGCAGGAAGCTGGTAAACGAGCAGTACTTC	12	.	.	TRBV9	TRBJ2-7
CASSSGTPSDEQYF	TGTGCCAGCAGCTCGGGTACACCTTCGGACGAGCAGTACTTC	14	.	.	TRBV12-3/TRBV12-4	TRBJ2-7